This TCR beta chain was captured in a study of T-cell memory formation after mild COVID-19. Study at large: Clustering of TCRs was largely donor specific.

5'RACE primed from the constant segment yielded TCR alpha and TCR beta cDNA libraries bearing sample barcodes and UMIs. TCRdb re-called the 5' RACE reads with MiXCR, one entry per CDR3 protein. Among 100,000 to 150,000 distinct CDR3 sequences, roughly 15% were seen once, and the ten largest hold about 15%. Germline CDR1 MNHEY, CDR2 SVGAGI. Trimming stripped 5 bases from V and 2 bases from J, with 14 bases between. CDR3 size: 15 residues. The study's findings and limits: Second-wave clones that peaked on day 37 lacked confirmed SARS-CoV-2 specificity.

Regarding this clonotype: Its cognate antigen is unknown.

Input material: PBMCs or a T cell subset sorted from them (not recorded which). This clonotype originated in an adult woman who had mild COVID-19 (a few samples of this study predate the infection). Cell type and time point are not known. The chain combines TRBV6-5 with TRBJ2-3, with no clear D. In DNA, the CDR3 is TGTGCCAGCAGTGTTACCAGCCACTTCACAGATACGCAGTATTTT. Translating it yields CASSVTSHFTDTQYF.